The source of this TCR beta chain is a study of blood T cell repertoires in COVID-19. This clone showed up just a few times. The authors' processing: Amplification of reference gene primers was used by the study to estimate nucleated cell counts. Assay: immunoSEQ multiplex PCR; the TCRdb copy retains only in-frame clones and omits some. That table is the source of V, J and clone size, and D and trimming were worked out from the DNA. This table has under 450,000 clones, around 83% appearing once. Participants came from fewer than 25 US areas, aged about 18 to 90 years. The sequence was collected from a woman between 45 and 65 years old who had recovered from COVID-19. The material sequenced was PBMCs or T cells enriched from blood (not recorded which).

The CDR3 is CASSMPGTANYGYTF. CDR3 nucleotides: TGTGCCAGTAGTATGCCGGGGACAGCTAACTATGGCTACACCTTC. The V and J genes are TRBV19 and TRBJ1-2; 7 positions match TRBD1. The germline gives CDR1 LNHDA, CDR2 SQIVND (reference sequence). Germline trimming cut 3 bases from V and 0 bases from J; bases unmatched to any gene: 4. The CDR3 is 15 amino acids.